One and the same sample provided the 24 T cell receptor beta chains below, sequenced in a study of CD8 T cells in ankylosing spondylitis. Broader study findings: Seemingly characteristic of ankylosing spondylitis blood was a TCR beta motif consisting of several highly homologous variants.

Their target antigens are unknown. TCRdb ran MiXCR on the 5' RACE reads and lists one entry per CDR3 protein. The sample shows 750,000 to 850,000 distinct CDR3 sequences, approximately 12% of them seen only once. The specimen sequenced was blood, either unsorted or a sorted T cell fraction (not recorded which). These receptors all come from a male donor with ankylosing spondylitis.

CDR3 protein: CSAQRTGLDTQYF. CDR3 sequence (DNA): TGCAGTGCCCAGCGGACAGGATTAGATACGCAGTATTTT. V usage is TRBV20-1 and J usage is TRBJ2-3, with 7 positions matching TRBD1. V gave up 6 bases and J gave up 5 bases; unmatched junction bases: 8. In germline, CDR1 is DFQATT, CDR2 SNEGSKA (reference sequence). CDR3 length: 13 amino acids.

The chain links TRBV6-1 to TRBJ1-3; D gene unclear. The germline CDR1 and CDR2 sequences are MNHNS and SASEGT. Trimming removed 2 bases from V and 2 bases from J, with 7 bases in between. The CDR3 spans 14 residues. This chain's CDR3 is CASSEHQAGNTIYF. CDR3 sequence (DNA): TGTGCCAGCAGTGAACATCAGGCTGGAAACACCATATATTTT.

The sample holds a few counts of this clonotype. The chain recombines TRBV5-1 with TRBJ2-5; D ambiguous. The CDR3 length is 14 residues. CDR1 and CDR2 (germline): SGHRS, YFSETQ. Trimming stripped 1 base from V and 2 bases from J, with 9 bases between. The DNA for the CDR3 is TGCGCCAGCAGCTTGTCGGCGGTTCAAGAGACCCAGTACTTC. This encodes CASSLSAVQETQYF.

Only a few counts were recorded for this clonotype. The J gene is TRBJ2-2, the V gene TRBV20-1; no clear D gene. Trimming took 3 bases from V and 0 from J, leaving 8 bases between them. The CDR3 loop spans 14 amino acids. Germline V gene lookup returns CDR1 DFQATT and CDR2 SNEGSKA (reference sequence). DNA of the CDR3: TGCAGTGCTAGGGCCGTATCGAACACCGGGGAGCTGTTTTTT. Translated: CSARAVSNTGELFF.

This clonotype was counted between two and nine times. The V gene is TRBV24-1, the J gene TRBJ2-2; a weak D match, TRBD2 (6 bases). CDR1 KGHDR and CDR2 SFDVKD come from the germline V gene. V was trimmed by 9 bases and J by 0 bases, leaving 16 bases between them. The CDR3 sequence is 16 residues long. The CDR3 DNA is TGTGCCACCGGGACTTGGACTTTATCGAACACCGGGGAGCTGTTTTTT. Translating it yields CATGTWTLSNTGELFF.

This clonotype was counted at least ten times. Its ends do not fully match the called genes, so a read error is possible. The CDR3 DNA is TGTGCCAGCAGCTTAGGGGACGCCAGAAGGGCCCAATTC. Protein: CASSLGDARRAQF. J is TRBJ2-5 and V is TRBV7-2; D possibly matches TRBD1 or TRBD2 (5 bases each). CDR1 is SGHTA, CDR2 FQGNSA, per germline. The CDR3 is 13 amino acids.

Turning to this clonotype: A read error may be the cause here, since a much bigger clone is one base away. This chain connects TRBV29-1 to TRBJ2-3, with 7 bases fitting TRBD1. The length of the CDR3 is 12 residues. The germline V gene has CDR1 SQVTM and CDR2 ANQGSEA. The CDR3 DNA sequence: TGCAGCGCCGGGACAGCCTCAGATGCGCAGTATTTT. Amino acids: CSAGTASDAQYF.

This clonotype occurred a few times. The CDR3 sequence is CASSSTGGLTKNIQYF. The CDR3 DNA is TGCGCCAGCAGCTCAACCGGGGGGTTGACCAAAAACATTCAGTACTTC. The chain employs TRBV5-1 and TRBJ2-4; 7 bases match TRBD2. Trimming at V came to 3 bases and at J to 2 bases, leaving 8 bases not matched to a gene. CDR1 SGHRS and CDR2 YFSETQ come from the germline V gene. This CDR3 is built from 16 residues.

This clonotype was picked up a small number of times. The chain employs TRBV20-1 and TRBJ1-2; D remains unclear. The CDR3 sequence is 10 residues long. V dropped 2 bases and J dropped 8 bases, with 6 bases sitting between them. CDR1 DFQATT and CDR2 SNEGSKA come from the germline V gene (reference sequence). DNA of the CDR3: TGCAGTGCTAGAAATCGGGGCTACACCTTC. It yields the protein CSARNRGYTF.

CDR3 coding DNA: TGTGCCAGCAGTAATACGGACAGATATAATTCACCCCTCCACTTT. Amino acids: CASSNTDRYNSPLHF. This chain joins TRBV28 and TRBJ1-6; a possible D gene is TRBD1 (6 bases). Germline V gene data show CDR1 as MDHEN and CDR2 as SYDVKM. The CDR3 is 15 residues long. V lost 5 bases to trimming and J lost 4 bases, with 12 bases between them.

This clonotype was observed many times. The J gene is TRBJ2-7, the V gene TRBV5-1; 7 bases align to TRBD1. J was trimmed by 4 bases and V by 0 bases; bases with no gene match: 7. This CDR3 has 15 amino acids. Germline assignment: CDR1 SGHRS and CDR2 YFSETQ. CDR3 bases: TGCGCCAGCAGCTTGGGTCCGGGACAGCCTTACGAGCAGTACTTC. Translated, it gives CASSLGPGQPYEQYF.

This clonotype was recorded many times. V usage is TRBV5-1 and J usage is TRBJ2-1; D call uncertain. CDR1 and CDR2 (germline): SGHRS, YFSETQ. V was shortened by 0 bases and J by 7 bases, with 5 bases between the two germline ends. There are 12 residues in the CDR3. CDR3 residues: CASSLDWNEQFF. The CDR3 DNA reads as TGCGCCAGCAGCTTGGATTGGAATGAGCAGTTCTTC. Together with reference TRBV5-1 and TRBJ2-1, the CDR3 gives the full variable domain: KAGVTQTPRYLIKTRGQQVTLSCSPISGHRSVSWYQQTPGQGLQFLFEYFSETQRNKGNFPGRFSGRQFSNSRSEMNVSTLELGDSALYLCASSLDWNEQFFGPGTRLTVL.

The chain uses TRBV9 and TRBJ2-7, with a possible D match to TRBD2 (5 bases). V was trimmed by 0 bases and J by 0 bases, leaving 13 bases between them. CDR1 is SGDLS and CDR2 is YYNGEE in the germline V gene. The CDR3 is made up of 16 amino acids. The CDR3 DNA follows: TGTGCCAGCAGCGTAGATAGCGCCCTGTTCTCCTACGAGCAGTACTTC. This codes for CASSVDSALFSYEQYF.

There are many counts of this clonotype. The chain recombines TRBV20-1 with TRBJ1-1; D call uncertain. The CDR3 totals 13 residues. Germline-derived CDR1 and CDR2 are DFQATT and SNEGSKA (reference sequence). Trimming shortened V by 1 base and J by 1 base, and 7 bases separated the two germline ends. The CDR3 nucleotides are TGCAGTGCTAGAGTAGACCAGAACACTGAAGCTTTCTTT. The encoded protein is CSARVDQNTEAFF.

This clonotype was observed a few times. The DNA for the CDR3 is TGTGCCAGCAGCTCAAACAGGGGAGACGGCTACACCTTC. This sequence encodes CASSSNRGDGYTF. The chain uses TRBV7-2 and TRBJ1-2, with 7 bases aligning to TRBD1. This CDR3 comprises 13 residues. V lost 4 bases and J lost 8; bases outside the gene matches: 7. Germline values: CDR1 SGHTA, CDR2 FQGNSA.

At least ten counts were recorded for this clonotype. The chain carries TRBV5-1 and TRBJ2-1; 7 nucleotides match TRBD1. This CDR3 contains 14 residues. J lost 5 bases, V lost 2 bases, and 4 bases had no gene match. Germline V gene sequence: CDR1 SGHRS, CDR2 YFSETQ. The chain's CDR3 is CASSFGDRDNEQFF. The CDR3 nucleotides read TGCGCCAGCAGCTTTGGGGACAGAGACAATGAGCAGTTCTTC. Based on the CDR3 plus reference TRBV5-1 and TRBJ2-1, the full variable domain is KAGVTQTPRYLIKTRGQQVTLSCSPISGHRSVSWYQQTPGQGLQFLFEYFSETQRNKGNFPGRFSGRQFSNSRSEMNVSTLELGDSALYLCASSFGDRDNEQFFGPGTRLTVL.

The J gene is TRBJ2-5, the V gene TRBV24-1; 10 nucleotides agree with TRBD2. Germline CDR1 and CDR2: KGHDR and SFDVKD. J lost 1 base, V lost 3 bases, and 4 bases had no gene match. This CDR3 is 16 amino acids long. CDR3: CATSDGQRGGQETQYF. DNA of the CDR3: TGTGCCACCAGTGATGGCCAGCGGGGGGGCCAAGAGACCCAGTACTTC.

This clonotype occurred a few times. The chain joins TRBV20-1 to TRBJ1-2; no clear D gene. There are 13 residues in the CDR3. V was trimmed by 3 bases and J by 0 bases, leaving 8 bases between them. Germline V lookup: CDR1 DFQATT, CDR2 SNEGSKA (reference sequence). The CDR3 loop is CSASVRANYGYTF. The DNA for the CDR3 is TGCAGTGCTAGTGTGCGAGCTAACTATGGCTACACCTTC.

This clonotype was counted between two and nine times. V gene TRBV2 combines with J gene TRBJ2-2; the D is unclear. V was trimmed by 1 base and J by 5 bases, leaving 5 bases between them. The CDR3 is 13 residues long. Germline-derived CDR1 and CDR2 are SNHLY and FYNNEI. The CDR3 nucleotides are TGTGCCAGCAGTGAAGATGGAACCGGGGAGCTGTTTTTT. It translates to CASSEDGTGELFF.

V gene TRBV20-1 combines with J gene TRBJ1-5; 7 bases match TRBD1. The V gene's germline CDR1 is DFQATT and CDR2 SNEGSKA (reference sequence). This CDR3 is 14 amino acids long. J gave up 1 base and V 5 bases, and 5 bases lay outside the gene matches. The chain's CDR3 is CSADYRGSNQPQHF. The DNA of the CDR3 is TGCAGTGCTGATTACAGGGGAAGCAATCAGCCCCAGCATTTT.

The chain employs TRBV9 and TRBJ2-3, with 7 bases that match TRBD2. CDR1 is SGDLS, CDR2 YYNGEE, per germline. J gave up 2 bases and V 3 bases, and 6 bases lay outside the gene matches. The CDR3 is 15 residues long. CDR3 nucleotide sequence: TGTGCCAGCAGCGATCTAGCGGATTACACAGATACGCAGTATTTT. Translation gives CASSDLADYTDTQYF.

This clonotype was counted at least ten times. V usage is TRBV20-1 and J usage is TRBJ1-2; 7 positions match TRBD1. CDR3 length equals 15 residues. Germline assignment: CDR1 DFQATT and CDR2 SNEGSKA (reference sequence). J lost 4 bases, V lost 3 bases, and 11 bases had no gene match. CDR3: CSASLTGNRLYGYTF. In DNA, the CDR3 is TGCAGTGCTAGTTTGACAGGGAATCGGCTCTATGGCTACACCTTC.

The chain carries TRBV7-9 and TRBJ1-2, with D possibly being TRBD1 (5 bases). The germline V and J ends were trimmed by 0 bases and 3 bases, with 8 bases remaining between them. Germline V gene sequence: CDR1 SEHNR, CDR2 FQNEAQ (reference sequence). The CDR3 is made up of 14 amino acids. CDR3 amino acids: CASSLAETDYGYTF. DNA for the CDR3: TGTGCCAGCAGCTTAGCAGAGACAGACTATGGCTACACCTTC.

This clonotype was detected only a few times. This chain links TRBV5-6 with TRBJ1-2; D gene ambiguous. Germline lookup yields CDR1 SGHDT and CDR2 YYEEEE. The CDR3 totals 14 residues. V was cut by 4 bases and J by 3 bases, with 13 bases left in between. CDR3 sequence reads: CASSVSQRDYGYTF. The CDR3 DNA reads TGTGCCAGCAGCGTCTCACAGCGCGACTATGGCTACACCTTC.